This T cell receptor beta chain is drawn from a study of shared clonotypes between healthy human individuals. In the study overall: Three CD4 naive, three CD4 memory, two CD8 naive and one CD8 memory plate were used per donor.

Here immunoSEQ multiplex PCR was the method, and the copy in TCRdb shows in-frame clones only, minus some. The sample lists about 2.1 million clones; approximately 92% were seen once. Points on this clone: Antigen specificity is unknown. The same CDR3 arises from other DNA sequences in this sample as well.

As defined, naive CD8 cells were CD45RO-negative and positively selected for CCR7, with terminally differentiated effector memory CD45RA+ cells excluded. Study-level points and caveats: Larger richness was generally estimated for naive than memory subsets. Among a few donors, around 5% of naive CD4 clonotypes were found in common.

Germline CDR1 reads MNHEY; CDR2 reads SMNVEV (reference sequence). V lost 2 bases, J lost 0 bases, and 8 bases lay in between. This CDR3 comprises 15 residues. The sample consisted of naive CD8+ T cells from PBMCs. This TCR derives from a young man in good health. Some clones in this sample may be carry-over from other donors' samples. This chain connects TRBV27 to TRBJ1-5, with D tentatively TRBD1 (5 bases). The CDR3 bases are TGTGCCAGCAGTTTAGTGGGGGTTAGCAATCAGCCCCAGCATTTT. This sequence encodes CASSLVGVSNQPQHF.